These 28 T cell receptor beta chains were all obtained from the same sample, sequenced in a study of shared clonotypes between healthy human individuals. Positive CCR7 selection of CD45RO-negative cells yielded the naive CD8 cells, and terminally differentiated effector memory CD45RA+ cells were excluded. Data came from immunoSEQ multiplex PCR; TCRdb stores just in-frame clones and leaves some out. This table holds nearly 2 million clones, 85% to 95% found once. The sequencing input was naive CD8+ T cells sorted from blood. The receptors were sampled from a man aged 18 to 30 in good health.

This chain joins TRBV4-3 and TRBJ2-3; 11 nucleotides line up with TRBD2. J gave up 8 bases and V 0 bases, and 4 bases lay outside the gene matches. Germline loops: CDR1 LGHNA, CDR2 YSLEER. The CDR3 contains 15 residues. DNA of the CDR3: TGCGCCAGCAGCCAAGAACTAGCGGGAGAGGGTACGCAGTATTTT. It translates to CASSQELAGEGTQYF.

J is TRBJ2-1 and V is TRBV6-6; D uncertain. Germline values: CDR1 MNHNY, CDR2 SVGAGI (reference sequence). This CDR3 has 12 amino acids. V dropped 5 bases and J dropped 7 bases, with 9 bases sitting between them. The CDR3 loop is CASSQAANEQFF. The CDR3 nucleotides are TGTGCCAGCAGTCAGGCCGCGAATGAGCAGTTCTTC.

Turning to this clone: Other nucleotide sequences in the sample specify the same CDR3. The chain uses TRBV5-4 and TRBJ2-7, with D possibly TRBD2 on 6 matching bases. Between the trimmed V and J ends, which lost 2 bases and 10 bases, there was a span of 10 bases. The CDR3 has 11 amino acids. The germline gives CDR1 SGHNT, CDR2 YYREEE (reference sequence). DNA for the CDR3: TGTGCCAGCAGCTTTGGGCGGGAACAGTACTTC. Translated, it gives CASSFGREQYF.

Comments on this clone: The same CDR3 arises from other DNA sequences in this sample as well. The V gene is TRBV6-5, the J gene TRBJ2-7; D is uncertain. The V and J ends lost 3 bases and 0 bases respectively, with 6 bases between them. CDR3 length: 13 amino acids. Per the germline V gene, CDR1 is MNHEY and CDR2 is SVGAGI. The CDR3 is CASSYASSYEQYF. The CDR3 nucleotides read TGTGCCAGCAGTTATGCCAGCTCCTACGAGCAGTACTTC.

The CDR3 DNA is TGTGCCAGCAGCTTAGGAGCCCCTTCACAGGGGCCGGGCTCCTACGAGCAGTACTTC. Translated, it gives CASSLGAPSQGPGSYEQYF. This chain links TRBV7-9 with TRBJ2-7; TRBD1 matches 7 bases. Germline-derived CDR1 and CDR2 are SEHNR and FQNEAQ (reference sequence). The CDR3 sequence is 19 residues long. V trimming: 1 base; J trimming: 0 bases; junction bases outside the gene matches: 15.

The chain carries TRBV29-1 and TRBJ2-1; 15 positions agree with TRBD2. The CDR3 is made up of 17 amino acids. Germline V gives CDR1 SQVTM, CDR2 ANQGSEA. The J segment lost 3 bases and the V segment lost 3 bases, leaving 6 bases of the junction unmatched. Written as DNA, the CDR3 is TGCAGCGTTGATGGGACTAGCGGGGGGATCCTCTACAATGAGCAGTTCTTC. Translating it yields CSVDGTSGGILYNEQFF.

The genes are TRBV5-6 and TRBJ2-7, with D perhaps matching TRBD1 (6 bases). Trimming removed 2 bases at V and 2 bases at J, with 11 bases between. The CDR3 runs to 14 residues. The germline V gene has CDR1 SGHDT and CDR2 YYEEEE. The CDR3 region is CASSFGTPAYEQYF. The DNA of the CDR3 is TGTGCCAGCAGCTTCGGGACACCGGCCTACGAGCAGTACTTC.

This rearrangement joins TRBV19 to TRBJ1-1; 9 bases match TRBD1. The ends lost 5 bases at V and 0 bases at J; junction bases unmatched: 4. This CDR3 has 15 amino acids. Germline loops: CDR1 LNHDA, CDR2 SQIVND (reference sequence). Here the CDR3 DNA reads TGTGCCAGTAGTCCATGGACAGGGGTGAACACTGAAGCTTTCTTT. The encoded protein is CASSPWTGVNTEAFF.

The chain carries TRBV6-5 and TRBJ2-1; possibly TRBD2 for D (7 bases). Trimming took off 2 bases at V and 9 bases at J, with 17 bases between the two ends. CDR3 size: 15 residues. Germline CDR1 MNHEY, CDR2 SVGAGI. CDR3 sequence reads: CASSYVGGPSGEQFF. The CDR3 nucleotides read TGTGCCAGCAGTTACGTCGGGGGGCCTTCGGGTGAGCAGTTCTTC.

There are a few counts of this clone. The chain combines TRBV28 with TRBJ1-5; 9 bases map to TRBD1. CDR3 length: 14 amino acids. Germline CDR1 MDHEN, CDR2 SYDVKM. V lost 6 bases to trimming and J lost 5 bases; unmatched junction nucleotides: 5. The CDR3 nucleotides are TGTGCCAGCAGCCCGGGACAGGGTCATCAGCCCCAGCATTTT. Protein sequence: CASSPGQGHQPQHF.

This chain links TRBV30 with TRBJ2-2; 9 nucleotides agree with TRBD1. Germline V gives CDR1 GTSNPN, CDR2 SVGIG (reference sequence). V gave up 1 base and J gave up 1 base; unmatched junction bases: 16. The CDR3 length is 20 residues. The CDR3 DNA reads as TGTGCCTGGAGTGCACAGGGGGCGCAACAATTCCACAAGAACACCGGGGAGCTGTTTTTT. Residues: CAWSAQGAQQFHKNTGELFF.

This chain connects TRBV6-1 to TRBJ1-3, with D possibly matching TRBD1 (6 bases). From germline, CDR1 is MNHNS and CDR2 SASEGT. V was pared by 5 bases and J by 0 bases, with 8 bases between. There are 14 residues in the CDR3. The CDR3 DNA sequence: TGTGCCAGCAGTCAGACAGGCTCTGGAAACACCATATATTTT. The encoded protein is CASSQTGSGNTIYF.

This chain links TRBV6-5 with TRBJ2-7; TRBD2 agrees at 11 bases. CDR3 length: 15 amino acids. V lost 0 bases to trimming and J lost 3 bases; unmatched junction nucleotides: 1. Looked up from germline, CDR1 is MNHEY and CDR2 is SVGAGI. CDR3 amino acids: CASSYSTSGNYEQYF. The CDR3 bases are TGTGCCAGCAGTTACTCGACTAGCGGGAACTACGAGCAGTACTTC.

This clone was seen only once. The V gene is TRBV6-6, the J gene TRBJ2-1, with no clear D. CDR3 length: 12 residues. CDR1 and CDR2 (germline): MNHNY, SVGAGI (reference sequence). Deletions cut 5 bases from V and 7 bases from J, with 9 bases between. In DNA form, the CDR3 reads TGTGCCAGCAGTGGGATGAAAAATGAGCAGTTCTTC. Translated, it gives CASSGMKNEQFF.

The rearrangement uses TRBV27 and TRBJ2-7; D remains ambiguous. The CDR3 has 12 residues. Trimming shortened V by 5 bases and J by 2 bases, and 7 bases separated the two germline ends. Germline CDR1 is MNHEY and CDR2 is SMNVEV (reference sequence). The CDR3 loop is CASSMGTYEQYF. CDR3 bases: TGTGCCAGCAGTATGGGCACCTACGAGCAGTACTTC.

The CDR3 loop is CASRGGAYEQYF. The CDR3 bases are TGTGCCAGCCGGGGGGGGGCTTACGAGCAGTACTTC. The chain links TRBV27 to TRBJ2-7, with 8 nucleotides matching TRBD2. The CDR3 extends over 12 amino acids. The J segment lost 4 bases and the V segment lost 8 bases, leaving 4 bases of the junction unmatched. Germline CDR1 is MNHEY and CDR2 is SMNVEV (reference sequence).

To note about this clone: This same CDR3 is encoded by further DNA sequences in the sample. The chain employs TRBV28 and TRBJ2-7; D may be TRBD1 (6 bases). This CDR3 is built from 12 residues. The germline V gene has CDR1 MDHEN and CDR2 SYDVKM. Trimming cost V 3 bases and J 6 bases, with 9 bases left between them. The CDR3 spells CASSLWGREQYF. The CDR3 nucleotides read TGTGCCAGCAGTTTGTGGGGGCGCGAGCAGTACTTC.

This clone was detected once. The rearrangement joins TRBV5-6 to TRBJ2-1, with 10 bases lining up with TRBD2. Germline V lookup: CDR1 SGHDT, CDR2 YYEEEE. The J segment lost 13 bases and the V segment lost 4 bases, leaving 8 bases of the junction unmatched. CDR3 size: 13 residues. The CDR3 region is CASSSGGAASQFF. CDR3 nucleotides: TGTGCCAGCAGCAGCGGGGGGGCGGCGTCTCAGTTCTTC.

This sequence joins TRBV10-1 and TRBJ2-3, with a weak D call TRBD2 (5 bases). CDR1 is WNHNN, CDR2 SYGVQD, per germline (reference sequence). Trimming removed 2 bases from V and 4 bases from J, with 13 bases in between. This CDR3 is built from 15 residues. CDR3 DNA: TGCGCCAGCAGTGAGGGTCAGCTCGGGGCAGATACGCAGTATTTT. Residues: CASSEGQLGADTQYF.

This clone was seen only once. V is TRBV19 and J is TRBJ1-1, with 9 bases aligning to TRBD1. The CDR3 sequence is 15 residues long. After removal of 3 bases from V and 4 bases from J, the junction contained 6 bases not matched to a gene. Germline assignment: CDR1 LNHDA and CDR2 SQIVND (reference sequence). CDR3 nucleotides: TGTGCCAGTAGTATCTCCCAGACAGGGGGCACTGAAGCTTTCTTT. Its protein product is CASSISQTGGTEAFF.

The CDR3 loop reads CASSLDEGVDEQYF. As DNA, the CDR3 is TGTGCCAGCAGCTTAGACGAGGGGGTCGACGAGCAGTACTTC. The rearrangement uses TRBV7-2 and TRBJ2-7; possibly TRBD1 for D (6 bases). The V end was cut by 1 base, the J end by 5 bases, with 12 bases between. Germline lookup yields CDR1 SGHTA and CDR2 FQGNSA. The CDR3 loop spans 14 amino acids.

This sequence joins TRBV7-2 and TRBJ2-7; 7 nucleotides agree with TRBD2. Germline V CDR1 and CDR2: SGHTA, FQGNSA. The CDR3 runs 15 residues. Trimming took 5 bases from V and 0 from J; bases not matched to a gene: 7. CDR3 residues: CASSQSGVASYEQYF. CDR3 nucleotides: TGTGCCAGCAGCCAAAGCGGGGTGGCCTCCTACGAGCAGTACTTC.

CDR3 amino acids: CASSIQMSYEQYF. In DNA, the CDR3 is TGTGCCAGTAGTATTCAGATGTCCTACGAGCAGTACTTC. The rearrangement uses TRBV19 and TRBJ2-7; no definite D call. The V gene's germline CDR1 is LNHDA and CDR2 SQIVND (reference sequence). This CDR3 region has 13 residues. The germline V and J ends were trimmed by 3 bases and 1 base, with 7 bases remaining between them.

With respect to this clone: Within the sample, other DNA sequences also encode this same CDR3. J is TRBJ2-3 and V is TRBV6-5; TRBD1 or TRBD2 may be the D gene (6 bases each). The V gene's germline CDR1 is MNHEY and CDR2 SVGAGI. V dropped 5 bases and J dropped 4 bases, with 13 bases sitting between them. The CDR3 consists of 14 residues. The CDR3 protein is CASSPSGGADTQYF. The CDR3 DNA follows: TGTGCCAGCAGTCCGTCCGGGGGCGCAGATACGCAGTATTTT.

In the case of this clone: This same CDR3 is encoded by further DNA sequences in the sample. This chain connects TRBV19 to TRBJ1-1; D ambiguous. This CDR3 spans 12 amino acids. Germline V gene sequence: CDR1 LNHDA, CDR2 SQIVND (reference sequence). Deletions cut 5 bases from V and 1 base from J, with 5 bases between. The CDR3: CASSRGNTEAFF. CDR3 in DNA: TGTGCCAGTAGTCGGGGGAACACTGAAGCTTTCTTT.

The rearrangement joins TRBV27 to TRBJ1-1, with 10 bases aligning to TRBD1. The V and J ends lost 7 bases and 5 bases, in that order; junction bases with no gene match: 16. Per the germline V gene, CDR1 is MNHEY and CDR2 is SMNVEV (reference sequence). The CDR3 has 17 amino acids. The CDR3 region has the DNA TGTGCCAGCATATCGACCGACAGGGGGCTTCAGAGGACTGAAGCTTTCTTT. It encodes CASISTDRGLQRTEAFF.

This rearrangement joins TRBV9 to TRBJ2-7; D possibly corresponds to TRBD1 (5 bases). The CDR3 contains 15 residues. Trimming cost V 0 bases and J 2 bases, with 12 bases left between them. The germline CDR1 and CDR2 sequences are SGDLS and YYNGEE. The CDR3 DNA sequence: TGTGCCAGCAGCGTAGGGGGCCAGGCTGCCTACGAGCAGTACTTC. Translation gives CASSVGGQAAYEQYF.

The chain is built from TRBV13 and TRBJ2-7; possible D gene TRBD2, 5 bases. The CDR3 has 13 amino acids. Germline-derived CDR1 and CDR2 are PRHDT and FYEKMQ (reference sequence). Trimming removed 5 bases at V and 6 bases at J, with 14 bases between. The CDR3 coding sequence is TGTGCCAGCAGCGAAACTCTAGCTGGCGAGCAGTACTTC. Its translation is CASSETLAGEQYF. The variable domain in full, completed from reference TRBV13 and TRBJ2-7, reads AAGVIQSPRHLIKEKRETATLKCYPIPRHDTVYWYQQGPGQDPQFLISFYEKMQSDKGSIPDRFSAQQFSDYHSELNMSSLELGDSALYFCASSETLAGEQYFGPGTRLTVT.